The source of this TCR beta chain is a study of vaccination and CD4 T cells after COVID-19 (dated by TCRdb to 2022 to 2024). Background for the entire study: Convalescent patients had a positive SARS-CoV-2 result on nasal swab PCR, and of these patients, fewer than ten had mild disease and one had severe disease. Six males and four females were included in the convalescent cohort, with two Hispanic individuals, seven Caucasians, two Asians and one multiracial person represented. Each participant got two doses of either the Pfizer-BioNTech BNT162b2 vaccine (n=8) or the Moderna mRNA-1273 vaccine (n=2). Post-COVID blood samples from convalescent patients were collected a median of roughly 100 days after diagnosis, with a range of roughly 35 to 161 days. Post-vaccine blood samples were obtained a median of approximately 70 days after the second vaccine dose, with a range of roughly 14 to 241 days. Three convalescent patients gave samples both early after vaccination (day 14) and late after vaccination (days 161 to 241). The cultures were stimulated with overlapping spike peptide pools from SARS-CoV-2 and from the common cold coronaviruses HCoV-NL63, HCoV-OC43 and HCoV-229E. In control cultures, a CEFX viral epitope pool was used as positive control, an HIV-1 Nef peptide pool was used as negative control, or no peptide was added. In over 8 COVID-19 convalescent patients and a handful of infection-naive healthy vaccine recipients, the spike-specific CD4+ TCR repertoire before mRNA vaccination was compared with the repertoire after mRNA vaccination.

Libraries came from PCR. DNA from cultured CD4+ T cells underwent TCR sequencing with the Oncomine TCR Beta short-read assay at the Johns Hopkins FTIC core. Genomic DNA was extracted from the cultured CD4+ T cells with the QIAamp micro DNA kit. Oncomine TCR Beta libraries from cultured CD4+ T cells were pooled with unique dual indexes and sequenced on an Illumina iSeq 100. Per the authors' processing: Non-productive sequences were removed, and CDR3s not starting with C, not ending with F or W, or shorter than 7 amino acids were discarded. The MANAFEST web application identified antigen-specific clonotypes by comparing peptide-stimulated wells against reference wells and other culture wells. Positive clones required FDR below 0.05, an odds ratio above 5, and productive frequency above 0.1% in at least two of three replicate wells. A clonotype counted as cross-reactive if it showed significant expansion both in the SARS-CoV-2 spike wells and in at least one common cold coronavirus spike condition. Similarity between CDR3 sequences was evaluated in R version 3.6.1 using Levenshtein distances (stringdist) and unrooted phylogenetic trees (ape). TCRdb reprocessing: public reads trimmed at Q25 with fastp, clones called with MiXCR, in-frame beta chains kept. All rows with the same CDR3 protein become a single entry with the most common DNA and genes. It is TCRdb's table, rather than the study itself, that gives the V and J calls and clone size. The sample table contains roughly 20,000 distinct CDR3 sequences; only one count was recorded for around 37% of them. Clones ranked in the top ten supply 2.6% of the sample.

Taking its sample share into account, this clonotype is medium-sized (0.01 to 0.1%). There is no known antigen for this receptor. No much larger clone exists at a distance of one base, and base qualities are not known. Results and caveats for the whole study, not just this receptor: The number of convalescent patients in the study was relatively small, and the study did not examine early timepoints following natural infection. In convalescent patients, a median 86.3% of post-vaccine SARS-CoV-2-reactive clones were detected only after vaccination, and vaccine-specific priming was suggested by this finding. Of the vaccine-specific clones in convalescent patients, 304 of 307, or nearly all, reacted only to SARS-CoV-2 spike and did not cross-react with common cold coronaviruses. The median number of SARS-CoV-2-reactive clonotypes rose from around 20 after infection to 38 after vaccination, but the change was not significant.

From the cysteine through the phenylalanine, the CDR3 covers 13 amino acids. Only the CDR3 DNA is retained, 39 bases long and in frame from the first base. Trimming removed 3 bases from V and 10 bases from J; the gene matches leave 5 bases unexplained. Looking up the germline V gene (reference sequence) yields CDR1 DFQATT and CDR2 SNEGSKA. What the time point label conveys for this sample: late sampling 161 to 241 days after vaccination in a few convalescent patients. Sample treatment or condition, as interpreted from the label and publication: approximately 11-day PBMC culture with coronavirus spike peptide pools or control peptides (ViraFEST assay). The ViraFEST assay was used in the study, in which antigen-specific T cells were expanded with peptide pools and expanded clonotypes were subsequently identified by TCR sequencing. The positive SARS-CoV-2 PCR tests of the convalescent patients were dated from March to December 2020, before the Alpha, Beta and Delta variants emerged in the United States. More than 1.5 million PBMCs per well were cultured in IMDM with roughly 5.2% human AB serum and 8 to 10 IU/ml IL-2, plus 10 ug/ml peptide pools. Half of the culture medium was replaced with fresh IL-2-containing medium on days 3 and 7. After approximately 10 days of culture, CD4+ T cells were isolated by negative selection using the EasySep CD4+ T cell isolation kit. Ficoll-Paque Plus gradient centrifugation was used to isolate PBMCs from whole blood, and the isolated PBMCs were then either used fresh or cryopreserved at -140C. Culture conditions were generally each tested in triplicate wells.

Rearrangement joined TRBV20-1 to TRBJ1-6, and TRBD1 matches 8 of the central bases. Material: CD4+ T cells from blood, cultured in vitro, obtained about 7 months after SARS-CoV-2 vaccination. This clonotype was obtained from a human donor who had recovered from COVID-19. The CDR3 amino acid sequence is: CSASGQGWSPLHF. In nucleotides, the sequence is TGCAGTGCTAGCGGACAGGGTTGGTCACCCCTCCACTTT.